This T cell receptor (beta chain) came from a study of human T cells and chemical hapten exposure. About the study: The sensitizer, 2% DPC, was used on roughly 2 cm by roughly 2 cm of upper inner arm skin.

Stated time point: pre-sensitization, week 0. Treatment given: therapeutic diphenylcyclopropenone sensitization with weekly scalp DPC. The CDR3 loop spans 14 amino acids. The V and J ends lost 6 bases and 7 bases, in that order; junction bases with no gene match: 8. CDR1 is DFQATT, CDR2 SNEGSKA, per germline (reference sequence). Whole-study findings and limits: TCRs above 1 in 1000 frequency did not change with DPC sensitization.

This clonotype was observed a handful of times. As yet, its antigen is unknown. TCRdb recomputed calls from the RACE reads with MiXCR, one row per CDR3 protein. Here the sample spans around 350,000 distinct CDR3 sequences, 4.5% to 5.5% being singletons. This chain joins TRBV20-1 and TRBJ1-6; TRBD1 agrees at 8 bases. Sequencing was performed on whole blood, taken in connection with sensitization to the hapten diphenylcyclopropenone (DPC). This TCR derives from a woman aged 18-30 years with alopecia areata. Some clones in this sample may be carry-over from other donors' samples. The CDR3 here is CSARTGTENSPLHF. The CDR3 DNA is TGCAGTGCCCGGACAGGGACGGAGAATTCACCCCTCCACTTT.